The 28 T cell receptor beta chains given below trace back to one sample, sequenced in a study of blood T cell repertoires in COVID-19. Using immunoSEQ multiplex PCR, the repertoire was profiled, and TCRdb retains in-frame clones only, with some absent. The repertoire has 150,000 to 200,000 clones, almost 85% of them found once; the top ten carry about 10%. Input material: PBMCs or T cells enriched from blood (not recorded which). The origin of the receptors is a man aged 50 or older who had recovered from COVID-19.

This clone was seen once. J is TRBJ2-2 and V is TRBV6-5; 7 positions agree with TRBD2. CDR3 length: 13 residues. In germline, CDR1 is MNHEY, CDR2 SVGAGI. V was pared by 5 bases and J by 6 bases, with 3 bases of the junction left unmatched. CDR3 in DNA: TGTGCCAGCAGTAGACTAGCTCCCGGGGAGCTGTTTTTT. Amino acid sequence: CASSRLAPGELFF.

The chain employs TRBV5-1 and TRBJ1-2; a weak D match, TRBD1 (5 bases). The CDR3 sequence is 15 residues long. The germline CDR1 and CDR2 sequences are SGHRS and YFSETQ. Trimming shortened V by 0 bases and J by 5 bases, and 14 bases separated the two germline ends. The CDR3 protein is CASSLGTTVGYGYTF. In DNA, the CDR3 is TGCGCCAGCAGCTTGGGGACAACCGTCGGATATGGCTACACCTTC.

This clone was seen just once. The chain joins TRBV6-5 to TRBJ1-3; tentatively, D is TRBD1 (5 bases). CDR1 and CDR2 from the germline V gene are MNHEY and SVGAGI. Trimming took 2 bases from V and 2 from J, leaving 10 bases between them. This CDR3 region has 15 residues. The CDR3 region is CASSYAGQPGNTIYF. The CDR3 DNA follows: TGTGCCAGCAGTTACGCCGGACAACCTGGAAACACCATATATTTT.

This clone was picked up one time. This chain uses TRBV29-1 with TRBJ1-3, with D uncertain. Per germline, CDR1 SQVTM and CDR2 ANQGSEA. V dropped 4 bases and J dropped 0 bases, with 4 bases sitting between them. This CDR3 is 12 amino acids long. The CDR3 DNA follows: TGCAGCGTTGGGGCCTCTGGAAACACCATATATTTT. Translated, it gives CSVGASGNTIYF.

V is TRBV4-2 and J is TRBJ1-2; D is unresolved. V was pared by 4 bases and J by 3 bases, with 9 bases between. CDR3 length: 13 amino acids. Germline V gene sequence: CDR1 LGHNA, CDR2 YNFKEQ. DNA of the CDR3: TGTGCCAGCAGCCGTGACCTAGACTATGGCTACACCTTC. Translation: CASSRDLDYGYTF.

This clone was observed a handful of times. The chain uses TRBV9 and TRBJ1-1, with a possible D match to TRBD1 (5 bases). This CDR3 has 12 residues. Trimming left V 7 bases short and J 4 bases short, with 11 bases between. Germline lookup yields CDR1 SGDLS and CDR2 YYNGEE. CDR3 residues: CASSPGFTEAFF. In nucleotides, the CDR3 is TGTGCCAGCTCTCCAGGGTTCACTGAAGCTTTCTTT.

This sequence joins TRBV7-6 and TRBJ1-4, with TRBD1 identical over 7 bases. The CDR3 is made up of 13 amino acids. Germline assignment: CDR1 SGHVS and CDR2 FNYEAQ. The J segment lost 8 bases and the V segment lost 5 bases, leaving 5 bases of the junction unmatched. This chain's CDR3 is CASSRLQGEKLFF. As DNA, the CDR3 is TGTGCCAGCAGCCGGTTACAGGGGGAAAAACTGTTTTTT.

About this clone: Germline is not matched at one junction end, which may reflect a read error. The V call is TRBV3-1 (or the pseudogene TRBV3-2), the J call TRBJ2-7; D is possibly TRBD1 (6 bases). The CDR3 has 15 amino acids. The V gene's germline CDR1 is LGHDT and CDR2 YNNKEL (reference sequence). The CDR3 loop reads CASSQVGQPSSEQYF. The DNA of the CDR3 is TGTGCCAGCAGCCAGGTCGGACAGCCCTCCTCCGAGCAGTACTTC.

The genes are TRBV3-1 (or the pseudogene TRBV3-2) and TRBJ2-2; D perhaps matches TRBD2 (6 bases). The V and J ends lost 8 bases and 0 bases respectively, with 16 bases between them. CDR3 length equals 16 residues. Per the germline V gene, CDR1 is LGHDT and CDR2 is YNNKEL (reference sequence). The CDR3 DNA reads as TGTGCCAGCGGGGACTGGGCGGCCTCGAACACCGGGGAGCTGTTTTTT. It translates to CASGDWAASNTGELFF.

This chain connects TRBV7-2 to TRBJ2-2, with 14 nucleotides matching TRBD2. CDR3 length: 18 amino acids. The junction had 7 bases not matched to a gene; V was cut back by 0 bases and J by 7 bases. Germline V gives CDR1 SGHTA, CDR2 FQGNSA. CDR3 protein: CASSLAATSGGAVGELFF. CDR3 bases: TGTGCCAGCAGCTTAGCGGCGACTAGCGGGGGGGCCGTCGGGGAGCTGTTTTTT.

The chain employs TRBV6-5 and TRBJ1-1, with 7 positions matching TRBD1. The junction had 6 bases not matched to a gene; V was cut back by 6 bases and J by 5 bases. The CDR3 spans 13 residues. Germline loops: CDR1 MNHEY, CDR2 SVGAGI. The CDR3 DNA reads as TGTGCCAGCAGCAAACAGGGGCGAACTGAAGCTTTCTTT. This encodes CASSKQGRTEAFF.

V and J are TRBV7-3 and TRBJ1-1; D is uncertain. V lost 5 bases, J lost 2 bases, and 21 bases lay in between. This CDR3 comprises 17 residues. CDR1 and CDR2 (germline): SGHTA, FQGTGA. Here the CDR3 reads CASSENPAGVGNTEAFF. The CDR3 coding sequence is TGTGCCAGCAGCGAAAACCCGGCCGGGGTAGGAAACACTGAAGCTTTCTTT.

This clone has just a few counts. This chain uses TRBV6-5 with TRBJ1-1; D unclear. The V gene's germline CDR1 is MNHEY and CDR2 SVGAGI. V was shortened by 5 bases and J by 0 bases, with 7 bases between the two germline ends. The CDR3 covers 13 residues. The CDR3 loop reads CASSPTLNTEAFF. CDR3 DNA: TGTGCCAGCAGTCCCACACTGAACACTGAAGCTTTCTTT.

The genes are TRBV15 and TRBJ2-3; 9 positions agree with TRBD1. CDR1 is LNHNV, CDR2 YYDKDF, per germline (reference sequence). V gave up 1 base and J gave up 5 bases; unmatched junction bases: 13. CDR3 length equals 18 residues. CDR3 region: CATSRGILGQGNKDTQYF. The CDR3 bases are TGTGCCACCAGCAGAGGTATCCTCGGACAGGGGAACAAAGATACGCAGTATTTT.

The J gene is TRBJ1-3, the V gene TRBV19; D gene unclear. This CDR3 is built from 15 residues. Germline CDR1 reads LNHDA; CDR2 reads SQIVND (reference sequence). Trimming shortened V by 1 base and J by 0 bases, and 7 bases separated the two germline ends. The CDR3 spells CASSIAVLSGNTIYF. The CDR3, as DNA: TGTGCCAGTAGTATAGCCGTCCTCTCTGGAAACACCATATATTTT.

The J gene is TRBJ2-2, the V gene TRBV27, with TRBD1 identical over 9 bases. Germline V gives CDR1 MNHEY, CDR2 SMNVEV (reference sequence). The ends lost 5 bases at V and 1 base at J; junction bases unmatched: 5. The length of the CDR3 is 16 residues. CDR3 DNA: TGTGCCAGCAGTCCAGGACAGGGGCGGAACACCGGGGAGCTGTTTTTT. Protein: CASSPGQGRNTGELFF.

The chain couples TRBV7-9 to TRBJ1-4; D is perhaps TRBD1 (5 bases). Germline CDR1 and CDR2: SEHNR and FQNEAQ (reference sequence). There are 15 residues in the CDR3. V was cut by 2 bases and J by 2 bases, with 9 bases left in between. CDR3 loop: CASSLMEGTNEKLFF. In nucleotides, the CDR3 is TGTGCCAGCAGCTTAATGGAGGGGACTAATGAAAAACTGTTTTTT.

This clone was recorded only once. The CDR3 protein is CASSLKAGGGNTIYF. DNA of the CDR3: TGTGCCAGCAGCTTAAAGGCAGGGGGTGGAAACACCATATATTTT. The rearrangement links TRBV7-9 to TRBJ1-3; the match to TRBD1 covers 7 bases. There are 15 residues in the CDR3. The V gene end was trimmed by 2 bases and the J gene end by 3 bases; junction bases not matched to a gene: 4. The V gene's germline CDR1 is SEHNR and CDR2 FQNEAQ (reference sequence).

The chain carries TRBV10-3 and TRBJ2-7; 8 bases match TRBD2. The germline V gene has CDR1 ENHRY and CDR2 SYGVKD. The CDR3 totals 15 residues. V shed 7 bases and J 0 bases; nucleotides not matched to a gene: 8. The CDR3 loop is CAIKESGGVSYEQYF. The CDR3 DNA reads TGTGCCATCAAGGAATCCGGGGGGGTCTCCTACGAGCAGTACTTC.

V and J are TRBV11-2 and TRBJ1-2; D gene ambiguous. The V gene lost 0 bases and the J gene lost 7 bases, with 12 bases spanning the gap. CDR1 is SGHAT, CDR2 FQNNGV, per germline. This CDR3 has 14 amino acids. The chain's CDR3 is CASSLDLGSGGYTF. As DNA, the CDR3 is TGTGCCAGCAGCTTAGATCTTGGCTCGGGTGGCTACACCTTC.

The genes are TRBV19 and TRBJ1-2; D is unresolved. V was trimmed by 2 bases and J by 4 bases, leaving 14 bases between them. Germline CDR1 LNHDA, CDR2 SQIVND (reference sequence). The CDR3 covers 15 residues. The CDR3 sequence is CASSISGILGYGYTF. Here the CDR3 DNA reads TGTGCCAGTAGTATATCCGGGATCCTAGGCTATGGCTACACCTTC.

The chain has TRBV6-5 and TRBJ1-5; tentative D call: TRBD1 (5 bases). Germline CDR1 MNHEY, CDR2 SVGAGI. The CDR3 has 14 residues. V shed 5 bases and J shed 0 bases, with 8 bases lying between them. The chain's CDR3 is CASSHQGSNQPQHF. In DNA, the CDR3 is TGTGCCAGCAGTCACCAGGGTAGCAATCAGCCCCAGCATTTT.

The chain joins TRBV7-9 to TRBJ1-2; possible D gene TRBD1, 5 bases. The ends were cut back, 2 bases at V and 6 bases at J, with 10 bases in the middle. Germline lookup yields CDR1 SEHNR and CDR2 FQNEAQ (reference sequence). The CDR3 is 13 amino acids. CDR3: CASSLWTSDGYTF. CDR3 DNA sequence: TGTGCCAGCAGCTTATGGACAAGTGATGGCTACACCTTC.

The chain uses TRBV6-5 and TRBJ1-6; no clear D. The V end was cut by 1 base, the J end by 9 bases, with 10 bases between. CDR3 length equals 14 residues. The V gene's germline CDR1 is MNHEY and CDR2 SVGAGI. The CDR3 coding sequence is TGTGCCAGCAGTTACTTGATCGGTGGTTCACCCCTCCACTTT. Amino acid sequence: CASSYLIGGSPLHF.

The rearrangement links TRBV7-8 to TRBJ2-7; the D gene is possibly TRBD1 (6 bases). The germline V gene encodes CDR1 SGHVS and CDR2 FQNEAQ. CDR3 length: 13 residues. V was shortened by 5 bases and J by 3 bases, with 11 bases between the two germline ends. CDR3 bases: TGTGCCAGCAGCGCCGGGACAAACTACGAGCAGTACTTC. It translates to CASSAGTNYEQYF.

In regard to this clone: Germline and junction disagree at one end, which may indicate a read error. The J gene is TRBJ1-1, the V gene TRBV3-1 (or the pseudogene TRBV3-2), with 9 bases that match TRBD1. This CDR3 is built from 15 residues. The V gene's germline CDR1 is LGHDT and CDR2 YNNKEL (reference sequence). The CDR3 protein is CASSQDDRGNAEAFF. As DNA, the CDR3 is TGTGCCAGCAGCCAGGACGACAGGGGGAACGCTGAAGCTTTCTTT.

The V gene is TRBV5-1, the J gene TRBJ2-3, with D maybe TRBD2 (5 bases). This CDR3 has 15 amino acids. The germline gives CDR1 SGHRS, CDR2 YFSETQ. V was shortened by 1 base and J by 2 bases, with 11 bases between the two germline ends. The CDR3 reads CASSLRGIYTDTQYF. The CDR3 nucleotides read TGCGCCAGCAGCTTGAGAGGGATATACACAGATACGCAGTATTTT. The complete variable domain, with remaining parts taken from reference TRBV5-1 and TRBJ2-3, reads KAGVTQTPRYLIKTRGQQVTLSCSPISGHRSVSWYQQTPGQGLQFLFEYFSETQRNKGNFPGRFSGRQFSNSRSEMNVSTLELGDSALYLCASSLRGIYTDTQYFGPGTRLTVL.

V and J are TRBV13 and TRBJ2-1; 7 nucleotides agree with TRBD2. CDR1 and CDR2 (germline): PRHDT, FYEKMQ (reference sequence). After removal of 0 bases from V and 6 bases from J, the junction contained 2 bases not matched to a gene. The CDR3 spans 14 residues. The CDR3 DNA follows: TGTGCCAGCAGCTTAGGGCTAGCGGTCAATGAGCAGTTCTTC. Protein: CASSLGLAVNEQFF.